The 11 T cell receptor beta chains reported below all come from one sample, sequenced in a study of T cell changes during pregnancy in multiple sclerosis. Profiled with immunoSEQ multiplex PCR; TCRdb holds only in-frame clones, not every one. The data contain about 120,000 clones, 92% of them singletons. Specimen: peripheral blood, collected in the third trimester of pregnancy. Source of these receptors: a female donor with multiple sclerosis, enrolled in a pregnancy study.

This chain links TRBV6-1 with TRBJ2-7, with D tentatively TRBD1 (6 bases). The CDR3 spans 12 residues. Germline V gene data show CDR1 as MNHNS and CDR2 as SASEGT. The V gene lost 8 bases and the J gene lost 4 bases, with 12 bases spanning the gap. This CDR3 reads CASCRGGYEQYF. Here the CDR3 DNA reads TGTGCCAGCTGCAGGGGTGGGTACGAGCAGTACTTC.

The chain joins TRBV12-5 to TRBJ2-1, with D unclear. The CDR3 is 12 residues long. The V end lost 0 bases, the J end lost 9 bases, and 6 bases lay between the germline ends. Germline CDR1 reads LGHNT; CDR2 reads FRNRAP. The CDR3, as DNA: TGTGCTAGTGGTTTGGTACGAGGTGAGCAGTTCTTC. It is translated as CASGLVRGEQFF.

The chain links TRBV7-3 to TRBJ2-1; D is unclear. The V end lost 5 bases, the J end lost 2 bases, and 13 bases lay between the germline ends. Germline CDR1 and CDR2: SGHTA and FQGTGA. The CDR3 sequence is 15 residues long. The CDR3 nucleotides are TGTGCCAGCAGCACGAGCATTCTGCCCTACAATGAGCAGTTCTTC. Protein: CASSTSILPYNEQFF.

This clone was picked up one time. The chain recombines TRBV6-6 with TRBJ1-5; maybe TRBD1 (5 bases). CDR1 is MNHNY and CDR2 is SVGAGI in the germline V gene (reference sequence). CDR3 length: 15 amino acids. The V end was cut by 10 bases, the J end by 2 bases, with 18 bases between. The CDR3 DNA sequence: TGTGCCACCCGACCTCAGGGTTATCGCAATCAGCCCCAGCATTTT. Protein sequence: CATRPQGYRNQPQHF.

In its sample, this clone was seen once. The rearrangement links TRBV2 to TRBJ2-1, with 9 bases identical to TRBD2. The ends lost 6 bases at V and 7 bases at J; junction bases unmatched: 16. Germline CDR1 and CDR2: SNHLY and FYNNEI. The CDR3 is 17 amino acids. CDR3 amino acids: CASSPRREASGVNEQFF. DNA of the CDR3: TGTGCCAGCAGCCCACGGAGGGAGGCTAGCGGGGTGAATGAGCAGTTCTTC. The full variable domain, completed using reference TRBV2 and TRBJ2-1, is EPEVTQTPSHQVTQMGQEVILRCVPISNHLYFYWYRQILGQKVEFLVSFYNNEISEKSEIFDDQFSVERPDGSNFTLKIRSTKLEDSAMYFCASSPRREASGVNEQFFGPGTRLTVL.

V usage is TRBV5-4 and J usage is TRBJ2-7, with D perhaps matching TRBD1 (6 bases). This CDR3 has 15 amino acids. Trimming shortened V by 5 bases and J by 2 bases, and 17 bases separated the two germline ends. Per the germline V gene, CDR1 is SGHNT and CDR2 is YYREEE (reference sequence). In DNA form, the CDR3 reads TGTGCCAGCAGATCAACAGGGAATCGCACCTACGAGCAGTACTTC. Protein product: CASRSTGNRTYEQYF.

The gene calls are TRBV30 and TRBJ2-7, with TRBD2 identical over 9 bases. This CDR3 has 15 amino acids. The germline V gene encodes CDR1 GTSNPN and CDR2 SVGIG (reference sequence). Unmatched junction bases numbered 6, after V lost 0 bases and J lost 3 bases. The CDR3 is CAWSVPGLAGYEQYF. CDR3 sequence (DNA): TGTGCCTGGAGTGTCCCGGGACTAGCCGGCTACGAGCAGTACTTC.

This chain joins TRBV6-5 and TRBJ1-2; D perhaps matches TRBD1 (6 bases). Trimming removed 11 bases from V and 3 bases from J, with 16 bases in between. Germline V gene sequence: CDR1 MNHEY, CDR2 SVGAGI. The CDR3 loop spans 13 amino acids. The CDR3 sequence: CAAQDPGDYGYTF. For the CDR3, the DNA is TGTGCCGCCCAGGACCCAGGGGACTATGGCTACACCTTC.

The V and J genes are TRBV10-1 and TRBJ2-3; D gene unclear. CDR3 length: 14 amino acids. Germline V CDR1 and CDR2: WNHNN, SYGVQD (reference sequence). V was trimmed by 3 bases and J by 3 bases, leaving 10 bases between them. CDR3: CASSDPSRTDTQYF. Written as DNA, the CDR3 is TGCGCCAGCAGTGATCCCTCTAGGACAGATACGCAGTATTTT.

The V gene is TRBV5-4, the J gene TRBJ2-2; TRBD2 is a possible D gene (5 bases). This CDR3 has 14 amino acids. V dropped 1 base and J dropped 4 bases, with 8 bases sitting between them. Germline V gene sequence: CDR1 SGHNT, CDR2 YYREEE (reference sequence). The CDR3 coding sequence is TGTGCCAGCAGCTTGATGAGCGGCACCGGGGAGCTGTTTTTT. Translated: CASSLMSGTGELFF. The variable domain in full, completed from reference TRBV5-4 and TRBJ2-2, reads ETGVTQSPTHLIKTRGQQVTLRCSSQSGHNTVSWYQQALGQGPQFIFQYYREEENGRGNFPPRFSGLQFPNYSSELNVNALELDDSALYLCASSLMSGTGELFFGEGSRLTVL.

V gene TRBV18 combines with J gene TRBJ1-1; 7 bases map to TRBD1. The CDR3 runs 19 residues. Germline lookup yields CDR1 KGHSH and CDR2 LQKENI. V trimming: 0 bases; J trimming: 6 bases; junction bases outside the gene matches: 19. CDR3 bases: TGTGCCAGCTCACCACCCCGTCTGTGGGACAGCCAACAGCGGGCTGAAGCTTTCTTT. Encoded protein: CASSPPRLWDSQQRAEAFF.